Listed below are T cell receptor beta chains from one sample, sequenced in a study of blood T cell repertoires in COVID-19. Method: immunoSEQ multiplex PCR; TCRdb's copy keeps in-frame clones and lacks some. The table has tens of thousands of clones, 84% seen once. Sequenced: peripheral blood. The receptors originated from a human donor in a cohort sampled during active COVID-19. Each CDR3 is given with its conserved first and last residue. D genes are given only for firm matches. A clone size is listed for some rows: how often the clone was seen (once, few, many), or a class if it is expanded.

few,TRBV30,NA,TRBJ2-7,TGTGCCTGGAGTGTCCGGGAAGCCTACGAGCAGTACTTC,CAWSVREAYEQYF
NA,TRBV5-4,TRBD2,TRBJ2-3,TGTGCCAGCCGAATGGGGGGGACCACAGATACGCAGTATTTT,CASRMGGTTDTQYF
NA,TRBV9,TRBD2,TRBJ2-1,TGTGCCAGCAGCGTAGCGGGACTAGGATTCCCCGGGAGTTACAATGAGCAGTTCTTC,CASSVAGLGFPGSYNEQFF
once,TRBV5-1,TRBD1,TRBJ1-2,TGCGCCAGCAGCTTGGAAGGGGGCGCGGTATTCGGGGGCTACACCTTC,CASSLEGGAVFGGYTF
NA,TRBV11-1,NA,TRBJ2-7,TGTGCCAGCAGCTTAGCCAGGGCCGGTTACGAGCAGTACTTC,CASSLARAGYEQYF
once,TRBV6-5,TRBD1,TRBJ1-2,TGTGCCAGCAGGATGGACAGGGACTATGGCTACACCTTC,CASRMDRDYGYTF
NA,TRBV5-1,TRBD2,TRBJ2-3,TGCGCCAGCAGCTTGGAAGGACTAGCGGGAGATACGCAGTATTTT,CASSLEGLAGDTQYF
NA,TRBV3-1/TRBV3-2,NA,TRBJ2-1,TGTGCCAGCAGCCAAGACTGGCGGCAGCAGTTCTTC,CASSQDWRQQFF
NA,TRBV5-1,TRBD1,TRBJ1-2,TGCGCCAGCAGCTCCGGGACAGGGGAAGCTAACTATGGCTACACCTTC,CASSSGTGEANYGYTF
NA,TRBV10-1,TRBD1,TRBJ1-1,TGCGCCAGCAGCCTCGGGACAGCTGTCACTGAAGCTTTCTTT,CASSLGTAVTEAFF
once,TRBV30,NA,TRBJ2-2,TGTGCCTGGAACAAACAAAGACTCACCGGGGAGCTGTTTTTT,CAWNKQRLTGELFF
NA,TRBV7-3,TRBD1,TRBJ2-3,TGTGCCAGCAGCCAAGACAGGGGGACTACGCAGTATTTT,CASSQDRGTTQYF
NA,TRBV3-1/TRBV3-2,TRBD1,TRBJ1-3,TGTGCCAGCAGCCATCTGGACAGGGGCCCCAGAAACACCATATATTTT,CASSHLDRGPRNTIYF
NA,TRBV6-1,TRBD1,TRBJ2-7,TGTGCCAGCAGTGTTTCCGGGACAGGCTTTACCTACGAGCAGTACTTC,CASSVSGTGFTYEQYF
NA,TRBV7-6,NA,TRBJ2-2,TGTGCCAGCAGCTTAGCCGGACCGGGGGGCTCCGGGGAGCTGTTTTTT,CASSLAGPGGSGELFF
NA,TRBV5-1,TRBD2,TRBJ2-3,TGCGCCAGCAGCCGAGCGGGGGGGCTTACAGATACGCAGTATTTT,CASSRAGGLTDTQYF
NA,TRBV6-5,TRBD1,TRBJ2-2,TGTGCCACCAGACAGGGGGGTACCGGGGAGCTGTTTTTT,CATRQGGTGELFF
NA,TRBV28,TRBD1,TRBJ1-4,TGTGCCAGCAGCTCCCCCCGAGGGGGCGCGAATGAAAAACTGTTTTTT,CASSSPRGGANEKLFF
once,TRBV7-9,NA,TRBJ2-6,TGTGCCAGCAGCACAGGGAGTGGTGGGGCCAACGTCCTGACTTTC,CASSTGSGGANVLTF
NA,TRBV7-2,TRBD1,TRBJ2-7,TGTGCCAGCAGCCGGGACAGGGAGGGCGAGCAGTACTTC,CASSRDREGEQYF
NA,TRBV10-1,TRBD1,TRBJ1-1,TGCGCCAGCAGACCGGGACAGGGGAACCCTGAAGCTTTCTTT,CASRPGQGNPEAFF
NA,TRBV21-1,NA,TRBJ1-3,TGTGCCAGCAGCAGCGGAGGGGGCGGTGGATTTGAAAACACCATATATTTT,CASSSGGGGGFENTIYF
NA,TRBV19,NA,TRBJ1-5,TGTGCCAGTAGTAGGCGGGACGTTAACCAGCCCCAGCATTTT,CASSRRDVNQPQHF
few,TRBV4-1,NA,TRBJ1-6,TGCGCCAGCAGTCTAGGAGGTGGGCGCTCCTATAATTCACCCCTCCACTTT,CASSLGGGRSYNSPLHF
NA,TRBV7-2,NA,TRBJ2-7,TGTGCCAGCAGCACCGGGGTCTTCTCCTACGAGCAGTACTTC,CASSTGVFSYEQYF
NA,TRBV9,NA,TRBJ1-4,TGTGCCAGCAGCGTAGGGGGAGGGGAAGCAACTAATGAAAAACTGTTTTTT,CASSVGGGEATNEKLFF
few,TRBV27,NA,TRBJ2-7,TGTGCCAGCACCATCCACGGGTACGAGCAGTACTTC,CASTIHGYEQYF
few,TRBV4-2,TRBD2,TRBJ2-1,TGTGCCAGCAGCCAAGGAGGCGGGGGGGATAATGAGCAGTTCTTC,CASSQGGGGDNEQFF
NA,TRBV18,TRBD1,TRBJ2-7,TGTGCCAGCTCAACCCGGACAGGGGGCGACGAGCAGTACTTC,CASSTRTGGDEQYF
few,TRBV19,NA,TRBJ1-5,TGTGCCAGTACTAGTGGGACACTGACCAATCAGCCCCAGCATTTT,CASTSGTLTNQPQHF
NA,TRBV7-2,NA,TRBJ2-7,TGTGCCAGCAGCTTAGGACTAGGGGACTACGAGCAGTACTTC,CASSLGLGDYEQYF
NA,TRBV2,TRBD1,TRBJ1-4,TGTGCCAGCAGGTTACAGGGGGCGCGGGAAAAACTGTTTTTT,CASRLQGAREKLFF
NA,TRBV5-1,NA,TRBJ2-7,TGCGCCAGCAGCTTGGTATCCAGCGGCACCTACGAGCAGTACTTC,CASSLVSSGTYEQYF
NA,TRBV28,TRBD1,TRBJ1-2,TGTGCCAGCAACCAACCGGGACAGGGGTTTTTCTTGGGATATGGCTACACCTTC,CASNQPGQGFFLGYGYTF
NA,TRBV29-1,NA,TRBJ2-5,TGCAGCGTACTAGGAAAACAAGAGACCCAGTACTTC,CSVLGKQETQYF
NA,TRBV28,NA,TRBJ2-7,TGTGCCAGCAAGACAGAACTCTACGAGCAGTACTTC,CASKTELYEQYF
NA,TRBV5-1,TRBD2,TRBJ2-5,TGCGCCAGCAGCGCCGAACCCCTGACTAGCTGGGAGACCCAGTACTTC,CASSAEPLTSWETQYF
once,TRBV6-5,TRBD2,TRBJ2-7,TGTGCCAGCAGTCGAAACGGAGGTGGGACTAGCGAGCAGTACTTC,CASSRNGGGTSEQYF
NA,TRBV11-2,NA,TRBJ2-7,TGTGCCTCTCCCCTTAAGGCGGGGGCGCGGGAGCAGTACTTC,CASPLKAGAREQYF
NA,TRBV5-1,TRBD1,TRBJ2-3,TGCGCCAGCAGCTTGGAAGGGGGCGGAGATACGCAGTATTTT,CASSLEGGGDTQYF
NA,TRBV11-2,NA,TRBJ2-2,TGTGCCAGCAGCTTAGGGCTAGAGAACACCGGGGAGCTGTTTTTT,CASSLGLENTGELFF
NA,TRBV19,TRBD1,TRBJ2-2,TGTGCCAGTAGTATGGACAGGGTCCACACCGGGGAGCTGTTTTTT,CASSMDRVHTGELFF
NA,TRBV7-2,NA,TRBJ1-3,TGTGCCAGCAGCCCAGGACAGATCTCTGGAAACACCATATATTTT,CASSPGQISGNTIYF